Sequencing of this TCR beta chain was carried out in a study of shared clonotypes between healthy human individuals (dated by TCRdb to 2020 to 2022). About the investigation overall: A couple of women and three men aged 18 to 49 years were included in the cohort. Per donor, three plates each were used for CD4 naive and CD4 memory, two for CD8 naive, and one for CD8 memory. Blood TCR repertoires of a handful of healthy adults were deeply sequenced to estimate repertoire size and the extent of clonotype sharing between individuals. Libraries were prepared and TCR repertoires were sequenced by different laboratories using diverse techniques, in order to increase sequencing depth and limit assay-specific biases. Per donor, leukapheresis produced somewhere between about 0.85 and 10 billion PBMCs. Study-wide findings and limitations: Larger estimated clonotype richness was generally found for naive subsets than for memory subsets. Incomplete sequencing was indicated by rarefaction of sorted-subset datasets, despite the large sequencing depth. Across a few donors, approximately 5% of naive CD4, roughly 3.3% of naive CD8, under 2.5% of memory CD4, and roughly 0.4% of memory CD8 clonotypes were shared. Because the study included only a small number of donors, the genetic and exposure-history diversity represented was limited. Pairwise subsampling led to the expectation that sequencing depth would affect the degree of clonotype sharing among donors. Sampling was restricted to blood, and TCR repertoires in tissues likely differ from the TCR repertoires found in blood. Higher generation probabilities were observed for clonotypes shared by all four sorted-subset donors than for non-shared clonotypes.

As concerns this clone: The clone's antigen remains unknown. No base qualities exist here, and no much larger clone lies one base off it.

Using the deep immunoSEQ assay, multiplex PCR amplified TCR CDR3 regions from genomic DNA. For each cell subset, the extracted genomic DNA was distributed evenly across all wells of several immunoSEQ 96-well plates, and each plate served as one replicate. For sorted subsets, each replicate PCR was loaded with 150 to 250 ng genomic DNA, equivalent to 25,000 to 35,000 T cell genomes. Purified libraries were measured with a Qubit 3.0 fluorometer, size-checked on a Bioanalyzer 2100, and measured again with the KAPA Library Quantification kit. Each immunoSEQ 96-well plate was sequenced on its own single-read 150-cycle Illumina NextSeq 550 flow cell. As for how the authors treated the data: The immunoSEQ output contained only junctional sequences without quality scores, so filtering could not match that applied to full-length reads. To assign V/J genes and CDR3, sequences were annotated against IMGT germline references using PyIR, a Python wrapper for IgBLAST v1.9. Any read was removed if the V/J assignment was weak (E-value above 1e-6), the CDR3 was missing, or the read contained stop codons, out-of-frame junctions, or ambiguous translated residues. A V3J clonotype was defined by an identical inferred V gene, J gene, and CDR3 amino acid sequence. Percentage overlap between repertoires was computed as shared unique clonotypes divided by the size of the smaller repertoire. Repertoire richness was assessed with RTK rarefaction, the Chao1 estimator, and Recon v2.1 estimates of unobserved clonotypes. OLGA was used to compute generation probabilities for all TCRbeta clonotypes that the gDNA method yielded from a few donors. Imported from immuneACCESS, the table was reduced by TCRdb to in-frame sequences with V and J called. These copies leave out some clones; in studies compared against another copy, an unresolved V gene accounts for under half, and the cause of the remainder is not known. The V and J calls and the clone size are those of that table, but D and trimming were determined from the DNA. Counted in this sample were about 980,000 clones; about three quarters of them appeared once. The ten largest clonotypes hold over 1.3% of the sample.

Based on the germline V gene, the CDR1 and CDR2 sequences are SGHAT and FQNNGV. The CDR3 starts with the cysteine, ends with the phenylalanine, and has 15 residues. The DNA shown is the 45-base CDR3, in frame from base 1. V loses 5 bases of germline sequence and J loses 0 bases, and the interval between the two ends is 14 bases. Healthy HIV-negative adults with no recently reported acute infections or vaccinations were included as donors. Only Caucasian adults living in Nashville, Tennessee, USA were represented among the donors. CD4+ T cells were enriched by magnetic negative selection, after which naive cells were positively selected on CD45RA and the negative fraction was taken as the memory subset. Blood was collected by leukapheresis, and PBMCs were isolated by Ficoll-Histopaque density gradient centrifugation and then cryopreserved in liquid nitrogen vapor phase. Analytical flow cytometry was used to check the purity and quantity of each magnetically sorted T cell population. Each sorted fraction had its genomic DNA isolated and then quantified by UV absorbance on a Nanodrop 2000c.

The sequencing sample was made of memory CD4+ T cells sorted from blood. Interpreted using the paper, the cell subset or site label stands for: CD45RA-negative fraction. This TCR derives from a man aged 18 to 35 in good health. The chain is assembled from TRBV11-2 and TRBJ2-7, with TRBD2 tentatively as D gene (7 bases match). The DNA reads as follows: TGTGCCAGCAGCCTGGGAGGGGGTACCTCCTACGAGCAGTACTTC. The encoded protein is CASSLGGGTSYEQYF.